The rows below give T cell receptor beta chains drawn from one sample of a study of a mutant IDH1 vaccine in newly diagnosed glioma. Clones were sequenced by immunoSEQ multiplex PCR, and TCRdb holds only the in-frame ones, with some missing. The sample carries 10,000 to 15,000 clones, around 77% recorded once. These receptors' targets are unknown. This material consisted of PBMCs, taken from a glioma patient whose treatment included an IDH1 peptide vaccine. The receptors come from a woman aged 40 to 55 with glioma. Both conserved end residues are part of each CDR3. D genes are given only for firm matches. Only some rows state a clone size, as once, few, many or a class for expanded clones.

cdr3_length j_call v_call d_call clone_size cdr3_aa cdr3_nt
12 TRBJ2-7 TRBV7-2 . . CASSSTRHEQYF TGTGCCAGCAGCTCGACTCGACATGAGCAGTACTTC
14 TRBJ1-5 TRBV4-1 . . CASSPGEKWQPQHF TGCGCCAGCAGTCCAGGGGAAAAATGGCAGCCCCAGCATTTT
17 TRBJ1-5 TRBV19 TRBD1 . CASSIDHHSGGNQPQHF TGTGCCAGTAGTATAGATCACCACTCAGGGGGGAATCAGCCCCAGCATTTT
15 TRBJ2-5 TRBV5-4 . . CASSLAGRVEETQYF TGTGCCAGCAGCTTGGCCGGCAGGGTAGAAGAGACCCAGTACTTC
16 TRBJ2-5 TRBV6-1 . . CASSEIMGPIQETQYF TGTGCCAGCAGTGAAATAATGGGGCCGATCCAAGAGACCCAGTACTTC
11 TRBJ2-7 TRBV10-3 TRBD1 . CAMGTANEQYF TGTGCCATGGGGACAGCAAACGAGCAGTACTTC
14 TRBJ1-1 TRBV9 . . CASSVNPTGTEAFF TGTGCCAGCAGCGTAAACCCTACGGGCACTGAAGCTTTCTTT
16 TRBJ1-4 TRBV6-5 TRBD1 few CASSSRQGATNEKLFF TGTGCCAGCAGTTCCAGACAGGGGGCAACTAATGAAAAACTGTTTTTT
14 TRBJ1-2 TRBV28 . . CASRTRITNYGYTF TGTGCCAGCAGGACCAGGATTACTAACTATGGCTACACCTTC
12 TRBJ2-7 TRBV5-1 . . CASSGTYYEQYF TGCGCCAGCAGCGGGACTTATTACGAGCAGTACTTC
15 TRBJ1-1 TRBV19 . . CASSIGRTPNTEAFF TGTGCCAGTAGTATTGGGAGGACACCGAACACTGAAGCTTTCTTT
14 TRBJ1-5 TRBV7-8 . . CASSQGRGPGPQHF TGTGCCAGCAGCCAAGGACGGGGCCCGGGGCCCCAGCATTTT
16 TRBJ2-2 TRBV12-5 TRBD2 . CASGLATSGRPGELFF TGTGCTAGTGGTTTGGCCACTAGCGGGAGACCCGGGGAGCTGTTTTTT
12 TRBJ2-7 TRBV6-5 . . CASRTRQEAPYF TGTGCCAGCAGGACAAGACAGGAAGCACCGTACTTC
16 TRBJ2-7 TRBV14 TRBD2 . CASSRRQAGASYEQYF TGTGCCAGCAGCCGCAGGCAAGCGGGAGCATCCTACGAGCAGTACTTC
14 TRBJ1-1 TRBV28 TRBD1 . CASSWGQGAFQAFF TGTGCCAGCAGTTGGGGACAGGGGGCTTTCCAAGCTTTCTTT
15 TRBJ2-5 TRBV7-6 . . CASSDRRGSQETQYF TGTGCCAGCAGTGATCGCAGGGGTAGCCAAGAGACCCAGTACTTC
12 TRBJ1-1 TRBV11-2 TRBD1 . CASSPGTGEAFF TGTGCCAGCTCTCCCGGGACAGGGGAAGCTTTCTTT
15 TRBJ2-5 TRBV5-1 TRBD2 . CASSLGLAGLKTQYF TGCGCCAGCAGCTTGGGACTAGCGGGGTTGAAGACCCAGTACTTC
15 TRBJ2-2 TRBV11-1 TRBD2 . CASSFSRERAGELFF TGTGCCAGCAGCTTCTCGCGGGAGAGGGCCGGGGAGCTGTTTTTT
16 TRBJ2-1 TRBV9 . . CASSPSPKLSGNEQFF TGTGCCAGCAGCCCTAGCCCCAAGCTCTCGGGTAATGAGCAGTTCTTC
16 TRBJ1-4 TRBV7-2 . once CASSQQTRGISEKLFF TGTGCCAGCAGCCAACAGACACGGGGCATCAGTGAAAAACTGTTTTTT
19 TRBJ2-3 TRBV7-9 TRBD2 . CASSWKTTTSGRGFDTQYF TGTGCCAGCAGCTGGAAGACGACAACTAGCGGGAGGGGGTTTGACACGCAGTATTTT
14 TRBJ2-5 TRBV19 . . CASSIQGGQETQYF TGTGCCAGTAGTATACAGGGCGGTCAAGAGACCCAGTACTTC
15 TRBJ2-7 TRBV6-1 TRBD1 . CASTLGGDRTYEQYF TGTGCCAGCACCCTAGGAGGGGACAGGACCTACGAGCAGTACTTC